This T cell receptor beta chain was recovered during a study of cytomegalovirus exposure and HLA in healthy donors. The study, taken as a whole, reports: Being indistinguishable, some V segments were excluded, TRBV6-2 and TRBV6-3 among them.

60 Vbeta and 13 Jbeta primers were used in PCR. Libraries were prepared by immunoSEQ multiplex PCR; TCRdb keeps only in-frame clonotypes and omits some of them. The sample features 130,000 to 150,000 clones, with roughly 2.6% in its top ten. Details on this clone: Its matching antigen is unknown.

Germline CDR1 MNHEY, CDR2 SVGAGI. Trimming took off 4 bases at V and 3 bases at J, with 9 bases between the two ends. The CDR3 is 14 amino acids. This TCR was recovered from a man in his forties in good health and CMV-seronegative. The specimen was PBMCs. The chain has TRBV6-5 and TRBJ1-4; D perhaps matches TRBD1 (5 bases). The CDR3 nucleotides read TGTGCCAGCAGTTCAACAGGATCTAATGAAAAACTGTTTTTT. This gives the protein CASSSTGSNEKLFF.